This T cell receptor (beta chain) is drawn from a study of identical twins (dated by TCRdb to 2016 to 2017). As for the study more broadly: TCR alpha and beta repertoires from monozygotic twins, unrelated adults of various ages and cord blood were deep-sequenced to test whether fetal clonotypes persist. To rule out contamination, replicate twin experiments were performed at different times with different library preparation protocols. Broad study findings and their caveats: In beta out-of-frame sequences, excess twin sharing was weaker, because having fewer shared sequences lowered the signal-to-noise ratio. Abundant cord blood beta clonotypes carried fewer insertions; young adult naive repertoires showed a weaker similar trend, while memory repertoires showed none. Compared with coincidental sharing between unrelated individuals, out-of-frame TCR alpha sequences shared between twins showed an excess of sequences with low generation probability. Because the same donors could not be followed over many years, the conclusions depended on cross-sectional statistical analysis. In monozygotic twins, out-of-frame TCR alpha sharing was systematically underestimated by recombination models, although the models agreed with sharing between unrelated individuals. Zero-insertion analyses could be partly confounded by invariant T cells such as MAIT and iNKT, although diverse VJ usage argued against such confounding for most clonotypes.

The junction shows trimming of 2 bases on V and 12 bases on J, plus 18 bases between the germline ends. From cysteine to phenylalanine, the CDR3 is 13 amino acids long. The CDR3 DNA has 39 bases and is translated from base 1. Based on the germline V gene (reference sequence), the CDR1 and CDR2 sequences are DFQATT and SNEGSKA. Only healthy Caucasian donors were included. The library was obtained by 5' RACE. The run used an Illumina HiSeq 2000. Template switching introduced a universal primer binding site; the final cDNA contained a unique molecular identifier, enabling accurate counting of TCR cDNA molecules. Specific primers in the conserved constant-segment region were used to synthesize first-strand cDNA for the TCR alpha and beta chains. To control for contamination, every cDNA library carried two barcodes: a SMART-Mk sample barcode plus Illumina barcodes. Two successive PCR steps introduced TruSeq adapter sequences along with Illumina sample barcodes. TCR alpha and beta cDNA libraries were sequenced on the Illumina HiSeq platform with custom primers. On the study's bioinformatics: Raw reads were processed with MiGEC to extract unique molecular identifiers, and MiXCR was used to determine CDR3 positions. For each individual, recombination models were inferred using an EM algorithm with the repgenHMM and IGoR tools. Shared clonotypes were analyzed with the tcR package in R, and sharing was normalized by the product of cloneset sizes. To study raw recombination without the effects of thymic and clonal selection, out-of-frame nonproductive sequences were analyzed. TCRdb's own reprocessing of the public reads used fastp at Q25 and MiXCR and kept productive beta chains. Here each entry gathers all rows of one CDR3 protein and keeps the most common genes and DNA. These V and J calls rely on TCRdb rather than the paper's analysis. The sample table shows 1.5 million to 2 million distinct CDR3 sequences, and around 29% are seen once. In total, the top ten clones hold 0.27% of the sample.

Comment on this clonotype: It lacks a known antigen. No qualities accompany the bases; no much larger clone lies one base away.

This TCR was recovered from a newborn girl in good health. The sequence links TRBV20-1 to TRBJ2-3; TRBD2 is perhaps the D gene, given 5 matching bases. Material for sequencing was cord blood. The DNA is as follows: TGCAGTGCTAGATACAATATCCACGGGATCCAGTATTTT. It translates to CSARYNIHGIQYF.